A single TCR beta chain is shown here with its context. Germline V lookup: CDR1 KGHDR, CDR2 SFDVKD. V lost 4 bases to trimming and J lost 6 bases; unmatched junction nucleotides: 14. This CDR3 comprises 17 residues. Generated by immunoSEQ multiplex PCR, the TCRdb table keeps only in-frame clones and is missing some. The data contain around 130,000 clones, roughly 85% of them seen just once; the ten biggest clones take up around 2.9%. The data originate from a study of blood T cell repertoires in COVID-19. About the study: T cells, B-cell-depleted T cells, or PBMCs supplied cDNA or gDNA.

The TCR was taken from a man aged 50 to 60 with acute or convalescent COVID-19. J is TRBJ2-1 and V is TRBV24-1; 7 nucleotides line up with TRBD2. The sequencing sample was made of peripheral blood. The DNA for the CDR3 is TGTGCCACCAGTGAAACGAGGATCATCGGGAGGAGCAATGAGCAGTTCTTC. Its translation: CATSETRIIGRSNEQFF.